This is a list of T cell receptor beta chains from one sample in a study of T cell changes during pregnancy in multiple sclerosis. Clones were sequenced by immunoSEQ multiplex PCR, and TCRdb holds only the in-frame ones, with some missing. The table has around 56,000 clones, 91% seen once. Sequencing was performed on CD4+ T cells from peripheral blood mononuclear cells, taken in the first trimester of pregnancy. Receptors originate from a female donor with multiple sclerosis, enrolled in a pregnancy study. CDR3s include the opening cysteine and the closing phenylalanine or tryptophan. D genes are given only for firm matches. Rows give clone size only sometimes, using once, few, many, or a class for an expanded clone.

TRBJ2-7	TRBD1	TRBV7-2	-	CASSRMRTGQPYEQYF	TGTGCCAGCAGCAGAATGAGGACAGGGCAGCCTTACGAGCAGTACTTC
TRBJ1-1	TRBD1	TRBV5-1	once	CASSYLTGTVAEAFF	TGCGCCAGCAGCTACTTGACCGGGACAGTTGCCGAAGCTTTCTTT
TRBJ2-5	TRBD1	TRBV19	-	CASTHTPGQGWETQYF	TGTGCCAGTACTCACACCCCGGGACAGGGTTGGGAGACCCAGTACTTC
TRBJ1-2	TRBD1	TRBV4-2	-	CASSREGQGTFYGYTF	TGTGCCAGTAGCCGAGAGGGACAGGGGACTTTCTATGGCTACACCTTC
TRBJ1-1	TRBD1	TRBV19	-	CASSRQGTNTEAFF	TGTGCCAGTAGCAGACAGGGCACGAACACTGAAGCTTTCTTT
TRBJ2-7	-	TRBV19	-	CASRGQGYYEQYF	TGTGCCAGTAGGGGCCAAGGTTACTACGAGCAGTACTTC
TRBJ2-7	TRBD1	TRBV7-7	-	CASSSDRDGSYEQYF	TGTGCCAGCAGCTCTGACAGGGATGGTTCCTACGAGCAGTACTTC
TRBJ1-2	TRBD1	TRBV4-3	-	CASSRTGDGYTF	TGCGCCAGCAGCCGGACAGGGGATGGCTACACCTTC
TRBJ2-7	TRBD2	TRBV11-2	-	CASRRYGGISSYEQYF	TGTGCCAGCAGACGATACGGGGGGATTTCCTCCTACGAGCAGTACTTC
TRBJ1-5	-	TRBV6-1	-	CASNNRDKHQPQHF	TGTGCCAGCAACAACAGGGACAAACATCAGCCCCAGCATTTT
TRBJ1-5	TRBD1	TRBV6-5	few	CASRPQGIHQPQHF	TGTGCCAGCAGGCCACAGGGGATTCATCAGCCCCAGCATTTT
TRBJ1-3	-	TRBV15	-	CATSTRGATSGNTIYF	TGTGCCACCAGCACCCGGGGAGCCACCTCTGGAAACACCATATATTTT
TRBJ1-1	-	TRBV7-3	-	CASSLGGGKNTEAFF	TGTGCCAGCAGCTTAGGTGGAGGCAAGAACACTGAAGCTTTCTTT
TRBJ1-2	-	TRBV15	-	CATSRGMGTSNYGYTF	TGTGCCACCAGCAGAGGGATGGGGACATCTAACTATGGCTACACCTTC
TRBJ2-1	TRBD1	TRBV27	-	CASSYVRQGEQFF	TGTGCCAGCAGTTACGTCAGACAGGGCGAGCAGTTCTTC
TRBJ1-5	-	TRBV27	-	CASSSGGPNQPQHF	TGTGCCAGCAGTTCCGGAGGGCCAAATCAGCCCCAGCATTTT
TRBJ2-4	TRBD1	TRBV6-6	-	CASGQGASIQYF	TGTGCCAGCGGACAGGGGGCTAGCATTCAGTACTTC
TRBJ1-1	TRBD1	TRBV15	-	CATSAWTGGREAFF	TGTGCCACCAGCGCGTGGACAGGGGGGCGAGAGGCTTTCTTT
TRBJ2-5	TRBD2	TRBV19	-	CASSRGGFQETQYF	TGTGCCAGTAGTAGGGGGGGATTCCAAGAGACCCAGTACTTC
TRBJ2-1	-	TRBV7-3	-	CASSLSRAGNEQFF	TGTGCCAGCAGCTTAAGCAGGGCTGGCAATGAGCAGTTCTTC
TRBJ1-1	-	TRBV5-1	-	CASSSRRDTEAFF	TGCGCCAGCAGCTCCCGCAGGGACACTGAAGCTTTCTTT
TRBJ2-3	-	TRBV7-2	-	CASSLTADTQYF	TGTGCCAGCAGCCTAACGGCAGATACGCAGTATTTT
TRBJ1-2	-	TRBV7-3	-	CASSLYGRADGYTF	TGTGCCAGCAGCTTATATGGCAGGGCGGATGGCTACACCTTC
TRBJ2-4	-	TRBV7-2	-	CASGAAPSVGNIQYF	TGTGCCAGCGGAGCGGCTCCGTCCGTCGGAAACATTCAGTACTTC
TRBJ2-7	TRBD1	TRBV11-2	-	CASSLVGTGIYEQYF	TGTGCCAGCAGCTTAGTTGGGACAGGGATTTACGAGCAGTACTTC
TRBJ1-1	TRBD1	TRBV6-5	-	CASSYRGPNTEAFF	TGTGCCAGCAGTTATAGGGGGCCGAACACTGAAGCTTTCTTT
TRBJ2-7	TRBD2	TRBV6-1	once	CASSDILRGGEQYF	TGTGCCAGCAGTGATATATTGCGGGGGGGCGAGCAGTACTTC
TRBJ1-1	-	TRBV7-2	-	CASSLDSGVGTEAFF	TGTGCCAGCAGCTTAGATTCAGGGGTCGGCACTGAAGCTTTCTTT
TRBJ1-4	-	TRBV18	-	CASSPSDSAREKLFF	TGTGCCAGCTCACCAAGCGACTCGGCGAGGGAAAAACTGTTTTTT
TRBJ2-1	-	TRBV7-9	-	CASSSWQGYSNEQFF	TGTGCCAGCAGCTCCTGGCAGGGGTATAGCAATGAGCAGTTCTTC
TRBJ2-3	-	TRBV5-4	-	CASSLAAGLGGDTQYF	TGTGCCAGCAGCTTGGCCGCGGGACTGGGGGGAGATACGCAGTATTTT
TRBJ1-2	TRBD1	TRBV7-2	-	CASSPWTGGGYGYTF	TGTGCCAGCAGCCCATGGACAGGGGGCGGCTATGGCTACACCTTC
TRBJ2-1	TRBD2	TRBV7-9	-	CASSFSGSNYNEQFF	TGTGCCAGCAGCTTTAGCGGGTCTAACTACAATGAGCAGTTCTTC
TRBJ1-2	-	TRBV7-9	-	CASSSPGGGYTF	TGTGCCAGCAGCTCCCCGGGGGGTGGCTACACCTTC
TRBJ1-6	-	TRBV10-3	few	CAISEDSNNSPLHF	TGTGCCATCAGTGAGGACAGTAATAATTCACCCCTCCACTTT
TRBJ2-7	-	TRBV6-5	-	CASSFIAGGREQYF	TGTGCCAGCAGTTTCATCGCAGGGGGGAGAGAGCAGTACTTC
TRBJ2-2	-	TRBV30	-	CAWSVLRYTGELFF	TGTGCCTGGAGTGTATTGCGGTACACCGGGGAGCTGTTTTTT
TRBJ2-3	TRBD1	TRBV12-5	-	CASGLETGTGGTDTQYF	TGTGCTAGTGGTTTGGAAACCGGGACAGGGGGCACAGATACGCAGTATTTT
TRBJ1-4	-	TRBV7-9	-	CASSWQGINEKLFF	TGTGCCAGCAGCTGGCAGGGAATTAATGAAAAACTGTTTTTT
TRBJ2-3	TRBD2	TRBV7-4	-	CASSLVLAGGTDTQYF	TGTGCCAGCAGCTTAGTCCTAGCGGGGGGCACAGATACGCAGTATTTT
TRBJ1-3	-	TRBV7-9	-	CASSLARAGEDTIYF	TGTGCCAGCAGCTTAGCGCGGGCAGGGGAAGACACCATATATTTT
TRBJ2-7	-	TRBV7-2	-	CASSFPGKTYEQYF	TGTGCCAGCAGCTTCCCCGGGAAAACCTACGAGCAGTACTTC
TRBJ2-7	-	TRBV20-1	-	CSASGVNEQYF	TGCAGTGCTTCGGGGGTCAACGAGCAGTACTTC
TRBJ1-3	TRBD1	TRBV15	-	CATSRSPTGGNTIYF	TGTGCCACCAGCAGATCCCCGACAGGGGGAAACACCATATATTTT
TRBJ2-3	-	TRBV4-3	once	CASRSTGSDTQYF	TGCGCCAGCAGAAGCACAGGGTCAGATACGCAGTATTTT
TRBJ2-4	-	TRBV5-6	-	CASSSFGQAGGSKNIQYF	TGTGCCAGCAGCTCCTTTGGACAGGCTGGGGGGTCCAAAAACATTCAGTACTTC
TRBJ1-1	-	TRBV15	-	CATSPRYRDGTEAFF	TGTGCCACCAGCCCCCGATACAGGGACGGGACTGAAGCTTTCTTT
TRBJ2-1	TRBD2	TRBV4-2	-	CASSQGLAGELYNEQFF	TGTGCCAGCAGCCAAGGGCTGGCGGGGGAGCTCTACAATGAGCAGTTCTTC